This T cell receptor beta chain was captured by sequencing in a study of glioma-infiltrating T cells (dated by TCRdb to about 2016). About the investigation overall: The study sequenced TCR alpha- and beta-chain repertoires from glioma tissue, from non-neoplastic brain tissue and from matched peripheral blood mononuclear cells. Three low-grade glioma patients, roughly eight primary glioblastoma patients, and three non-glioma patients who contributed non-neoplastic brain tissue made up the paired cohort. To measure divergence between tissue and blood T-cell populations, each tissue-infiltrating repertoire was compared with the peripheral blood repertoire of the same patient. Paper-wide results and their limitations: In non-neoplastic patients, VJ-independent divergence between tissue and blood fell below expectation, whereas in all gliomas, and especially in low-grade gliomas, the divergence rose above expectation. The group comparisons were based on small numbers of patients: three non-neoplastic, three low-grade glioma and several glioblastoma patients. Tissue and blood shared very few CDR3 sequences, a result attributed to high CDR3 diversity and limited sampling.

TCR alpha and beta CDR3 regions were amplified with the iRepertoire nested amplicon-rescue multiplex PCR (arm-PCR) platform from RNA. The input for one-step reverse transcription and amplification was 100-400 ng of tissue mRNA or PBMC total RNA. Following bead purification, Illumina adapters were added by a secondary multiplex PCR, and libraries between 200 and 400 bp were gel-purified. Demultiplexing relied on internal 6-nucleotide barcodes carried by the libraries. The libraries were sequenced on an Illumina MiSeq using 2x220 or 2x250 nucleotide paired-end reads. Turning to the authors' computational methods: Paired reads were merged with FLASH 1.2.11 and aligned to the GRCh37 human genome with BWA-MEM before extracting TRA and TRB reads. An IMGT-derived reference of cassette sequences and CDR3 motifs, with pseudogenes included, was used for V and J assignment. Reads were translated in three frames, and productive CDR3s were defined as those with a C...FGXG motif and no stop codons. Unique combinations of V-J cassette pair and CDR3 amino acid sequence were defined as clonotypes. Reads were filtered by Hamming distance, thresholded by each sample's sequence error rate in mapped regions. TCRdb redid the processing of the public reads, applying fastp at Q25 and MiXCR, and retained in-frame beta chains. Each CDR3 protein gets just one entry, which takes the most common genes and DNA from the rows behind it. TCRdb's processing, not the authors', yielded these V and J calls. The sample table holds more than 100,000 distinct CDR3 sequences, of which about 28% were seen once. Around 40% of the sample belongs to the ten largest clones.

The CDR3 runs 15 residues from the cysteine to the phenylalanine. The retained sequence is limited to the CDR3, 45 bases, with the frame set at the first base. Trimming leaves V shorter by 6 bases and J shorter by 4 bases, with the junction holding 5 bases beyond the gene matches. Note on this clonotype: Its target antigen remains unknown. The record has no base qualities; no much larger clone is one base away.

The sequence was obtained from a human donor with low-grade glioma or glioblastoma, undergoing nonglioma brain surgery, or in good health (not recorded which). Source material: glioma tissue, nonneoplastic brain tissue, or PBMCs (not recorded which). The chain is assembled from TRBV12-3 or TRBV12-4 and TRBJ2-2; TRBD1 fits 10 bases in the junction. This receptor has the CDR3 CASSDRGRTTGELFF. The nucleotide sequence is given as TGTGCCAGCAGCGACAGGGGGCGGACCACCGGGGAGCTGTTTTTT.